The 29 T cell receptor beta chains given below trace back to one sample, sequenced in a study of cytomegalovirus exposure and HLA in healthy donors. 13 Jbeta primers and 60 Vbeta primers were used for the PCR. Data came from immunoSEQ multiplex PCR; TCRdb stores just in-frame clones and leaves some out. The sample holds about 89,000 clones; about 80% are singletons and the top ten take approximately 1.4%. Sequencing was performed on PBMCs. The source of these receptors is a male donor in good health and CMV-seronegative.

The chain is built from TRBV9 and TRBJ2-1; D is ambiguous. The CDR3 consists of 12 residues. V lost 2 bases and J lost 8, with 8 bases in between. CDR1 SGDLS and CDR2 YYNGEE come from the germline V gene. In DNA, the CDR3 is TGTGCCAGCAGCGTCTCTGGCTATGAGCAGTTCTTC. It translates to CASSVSGYEQFF.

This CDR3 is CAVGGGSSGNTIYF. For the CDR3, the DNA is TGTGCTGTCGGCGGCGGAAGCTCTGGAAACACCATATATTTT. The V and J genes are TRBV10-3 and TRBJ1-3; D gene uncertain. This CDR3 has 14 amino acids. The germline CDR1 and CDR2 sequences are ENHRY and SYGVKD.

The chain uses TRBV7-9 and TRBJ2-1; 7 bases are a match to TRBD1. CDR1 and CDR2 (germline): SEHNR, FQNEAQ (reference sequence). This CDR3 spans 13 amino acids. V dropped 5 bases and J dropped 7; count of bases not matched to a gene: 5. DNA for the CDR3: TGTGCCAGCAGCCTGGAGACAGGGAATGAGCAGTTCTTC. Translating gives CASSLETGNEQFF. Based on the CDR3 plus reference TRBV7-9 and TRBJ2-1, the full variable domain is DTGVSQNPRHKITKRGQNVTFRCDPISEHNRLYWYRQTLGQGPEFLTYFQNEAQLEKSRLLSDRFSAERPKGSFSTLEIQRTEQGDSAMYLCASSLETGNEQFFGPGTRLTVL.

J is TRBJ2-1 and V is TRBV9; 9 bases match TRBD2. The V gene end was trimmed by 1 base and the J gene end by 2 bases; junction bases not matched to a gene: 1. Germline CDR1 SGDLS, CDR2 YYNGEE. This CDR3 comprises 15 residues. CDR3 sequence: CASSVLAGPYNEQFF. The CDR3 region has the DNA TGTGCCAGCAGCGTACTAGCGGGACCCTACAATGAGCAGTTCTTC.

The sample holds one count of this clone. The chain joins TRBV28 to TRBJ2-7; the D gene is possibly TRBD1 (5 bases). V was trimmed by 8 bases and J by 3 bases, leaving 11 bases between them. The CDR3 is made up of 12 amino acids. Germline assignment: CDR1 MDHEN and CDR2 SYDVKM. This chain's CDR3 is CASCDDSYEQYF. Here the CDR3 DNA reads TGTGCCAGCTGCGATGACAGCTACGAGCAGTACTTC.

V gene TRBV5-6 combines with J gene TRBJ2-3; the match to TRBD2 covers 9 bases. The CDR3 covers 15 residues. CDR1 is SGHDT and CDR2 is YYEEEE in the germline V gene. V gave up 4 bases and J gave up 2 bases; unmatched junction bases: 5. Here the CDR3 DNA reads TGTGCCAGCAGCGGGGGACTAGCTAACACAGATACGCAGTATTTT. It codes for CASSGGLANTDTQYF.

V and J are TRBV11-2 and TRBJ2-1; 10 bases align to TRBD2. V lost 1 base to trimming and J lost 4 bases; unmatched junction nucleotides: 4. Germline V gives CDR1 SGHAT, CDR2 FQNNGV. CDR3 length: 16 amino acids. The CDR3 region has the DNA TGTGCCAGCAGCTTAGGAGCGGGAGGGCCATACAATGAGCAGTTCTTC. Its translation is CASSLGAGGPYNEQFF.

The genes are TRBV28 and TRBJ1-3, with D hard to call. There are 13 residues in the CDR3. Germline-derived CDR1 and CDR2 are MDHEN and SYDVKM. The V and J ends lost 9 bases and 0 bases respectively, with 9 bases between them. This CDR3 is CASRVDSGNTIYF. CDR3 DNA sequence: TGTGCCAGTCGAGTTGACTCTGGAAACACCATATATTTT. Looking up the rest from reference TRBV28 and TRBJ1-3 gives the full variable domain: DVKVTQSSRYLVKRTGEKVFLECVQDMDHENMFWYRQDPGLGLRLIYFSYDVKMKEKGDIPEGYSVSREKKERFSLILESASTNQTSMYLCASRVDSGNTIYFGEGSWLTVV.

The V gene is TRBV19, the J gene TRBJ2-1; 9 bases map to TRBD2. The CDR3 sequence is 14 residues long. The trim removed 8 bases at V and 7 bases at J, leaving 9 bases unmatched. The germline gives CDR1 LNHDA, CDR2 SQIVND (reference sequence). CDR3 coding DNA: TGTGCCAGTGTAGAAGCGGGAGGCAAGAATGAGCAGTTCTTC. Its protein product is CASVEAGGKNEQFF.

This clone has just one count. The chain uses TRBV19 and TRBJ2-7; D call uncertain. Trimming removed 6 bases at V and 2 bases at J, with 17 bases between. The germline V gene has CDR1 LNHDA and CDR2 SQIVND (reference sequence). The CDR3 is 15 amino acids. CDR3 nucleotides: TGTGCCAGTAGAACCTCGAATGTGGCCACCTACGAGCAGTACTTC. Amino acids: CASRTSNVATYEQYF.

This clone was counted a few times. V usage is TRBV6-5 and J usage is TRBJ1-6; 10 bases align to TRBD1. The ends lost 0 bases at V and 10 bases at J; junction bases unmatched: 3. Looked up from germline, CDR1 is MNHEY and CDR2 is SVGAGI. This CDR3 has 15 residues. DNA of the CDR3: TGTGCCAGCAGTTACTCGGGGACAGGGGACTCACCCCTCCACTTT. It is translated as CASSYSGTGDSPLHF.

The chain has TRBV6-6 and TRBJ2-2; D is possibly TRBD1 (6 bases). V was cut by 7 bases and J by 6 bases, with 15 bases left in between. Germline CDR1 MNHNY, CDR2 SVGAGI (reference sequence). The CDR3 sequence is 14 residues long. The CDR3 protein is CASNEGVEAGELFF. Written as DNA, the CDR3 is TGTGCCAGCAATGAGGGGGTGGAAGCCGGGGAGCTGTTTTTT.

This chain uses TRBV27 with TRBJ1-2; D possibly corresponds to TRBD1 (6 bases). Looked up from germline, CDR1 is MNHEY and CDR2 is SMNVEV (reference sequence). The ends were cut back, 2 bases at V and 8 bases at J, with 12 bases in the middle. This CDR3 contains 13 residues. The CDR3 nucleotides are TGTGCCAGCAGTTTACAGGGGACGGAGGGCTACACCTTC. Translation gives CASSLQGTEGYTF.

The V and J genes are TRBV7-9 and TRBJ1-5, with D possibly TRBD1 on 6 matching bases. This CDR3 is 16 amino acids long. V dropped 1 base and J dropped 6 bases, with 16 bases sitting between them. Looked up from germline, CDR1 is SEHNR and CDR2 is FQNEAQ (reference sequence). In nucleotides, the CDR3 is TGTGCCAGCAGCTTAGGGATCGACAGGTCGGTTCAGCCCCAGCATTTT. This encodes CASSLGIDRSVQPQHF. Full variable domain (outside the CDR3, taken from reference TRBV7-9 and TRBJ1-5): DTGVSQNPRHKITKRGQNVTFRCDPISEHNRLYWYRQTLGQGPEFLTYFQNEAQLEKSRLLSDRFSAERPKGSFSTLEIQRTEQGDSAMYLCASSLGIDRSVQPQHFGDGTRLSIL.

The chain is built from TRBV19 and TRBJ2-7, with 8 positions matching TRBD1. Germline V gene sequence: CDR1 LNHDA, CDR2 SQIVND (reference sequence). The CDR3 consists of 14 residues. J lost 2 bases, V lost 4 bases, and 4 bases had no gene match. The CDR3: CASSTMTGAYEQYF. CDR3 nucleotide sequence: TGTGCCAGTAGTACGATGACAGGGGCCTACGAGCAGTACTTC.

The table lists this clone with a count of one. V gene TRBV19 combines with J gene TRBJ1-1; no clear D. This CDR3 has 15 amino acids. V was cut by 0 bases and J by 1 base, with 9 bases left in between. Germline CDR1 LNHDA, CDR2 SQIVND (reference sequence). The CDR3 DNA reads TGTGCCAGTAGTATAGAGGGCAGAGCGAACACTGAAGCTTTCTTT. Its translation: CASSIEGRANTEAFF.

The J gene is TRBJ2-3, the V gene TRBV19; 8 nucleotides line up with TRBD2. Germline CDR1 is LNHDA and CDR2 is SQIVND (reference sequence). The trim removed 6 bases at V and 0 bases at J, leaving 8 bases unmatched. This CDR3 has 16 amino acids. The CDR3 loop reads CASSNGLAYSTDTQYF. CDR3 bases: TGTGCCAGTAGCAACGGACTAGCCTACAGCACAGATACGCAGTATTTT.

V and J are TRBV7-7 and TRBJ2-7; perhaps TRBD1 as D (6 bases). This CDR3 is 13 amino acids long. Germline V gives CDR1 SSHAT, CDR2 FNYEAQ (reference sequence). The V end was cut by 5 bases, the J end by 6 bases, with 14 bases between. The DNA of the CDR3 is TGTGCCAGCAGCCCGGGACAATCGGCCGAGCAGTACTTC. Its protein product is CASSPGQSAEQYF.

The chain combines TRBV28 with TRBJ2-5; 11 positions agree with TRBD1. The J segment lost 5 bases and the V segment lost 5 bases, leaving 7 bases of the junction unmatched. The germline V gene has CDR1 MDHEN and CDR2 SYDVKM. There are 15 residues in the CDR3. CDR3 DNA sequence: TGTGCCAGCAGTACCCCCGGACAGGGGGCGGAGACCCAGTACTTC. It specifies CASSTPGQGAETQYF.

Written as DNA, the CDR3 is TGTGCCAGCAGCACCCCGACCGGGACAGGGACCTATGGCTACACCTTC. Encoded protein: CASSTPTGTGTYGYTF. The chain employs TRBV28 and TRBJ1-2, with 9 bases identical to TRBD1. With 6 bases clipped from V and 4 bases from J, the junction kept 12 bases outside the gene matches. The V gene's germline CDR1 is MDHEN and CDR2 SYDVKM. The CDR3 runs 16 residues.

The rearrangement uses TRBV13 and TRBJ2-7; 10 bases map to TRBD1. This CDR3 is 15 amino acids long. With V trimmed by 5 bases and J by 5 bases, 9 bases remained unmatched. The germline CDR1 and CDR2 sequences are PRHDT and FYEKMQ (reference sequence). CDR3 DNA sequence: TGTGCCAGCAGCGCGACCGGGACAGGGGACAACGAGCAGTACTTC. It yields the protein CASSATGTGDNEQYF.

The rearrangement uses TRBV27 and TRBJ2-1, with 9 bases matching TRBD2. V shed 3 bases and J 8 bases; nucleotides not matched to a gene: 8. This CDR3 spans 15 amino acids. CDR1 and CDR2 (germline): MNHEY, SMNVEV (reference sequence). CDR3 DNA sequence: TGTGCCAGCAGTTTTAGACTAGCGGTGTGGGATGAGCAGTTCTTC. Its protein is CASSFRLAVWDEQFF.

This clone appeared a single time. Written as DNA, the CDR3 is TGCGCCAGCAGCTTGGCGCCAGGGCAAAACAATGAGCAGTTCTTC. It codes for CASSLAPGQNNEQFF. V gene TRBV5-1 combines with J gene TRBJ2-1, with D perhaps matching TRBD1 (5 bases). CDR3 length: 15 amino acids. V dropped 0 bases and J dropped 5 bases, with 12 bases sitting between them. Germline values: CDR1 SGHRS, CDR2 YFSETQ.

This chain uses TRBV2 with TRBJ1-4; TRBD1 matches at 9 bases. Germline V gene data show CDR1 as SNHLY and CDR2 as FYNNEI. The CDR3 spans 16 residues. V shed 6 bases, J shed 4 bases, and the junction held 9 bases outside the gene matches. Written as DNA, the CDR3 is TGTGCCAGCAGCCGGGACAGGGAGGGTGGTAATGAAAAACTGTTTTTT. Translation: CASSRDREGGNEKLFF.

The chain has TRBV29-1 and TRBJ2-1, with 9 bases aligning to TRBD2. With 6 bases clipped from V and 6 bases from J, the junction kept 9 bases outside the gene matches. The CDR3 has 14 residues. Germline V gene sequence: CDR1 SQVTM, CDR2 ANQGSEA. The CDR3 sequence is CSVVSGSWGNEQFF. The CDR3 nucleotides are TGCAGCGTGGTTAGCGGGAGTTGGGGCAATGAGCAGTTCTTC.

V gene TRBV5-4 combines with J gene TRBJ2-7; maybe TRBD1 (5 bases). Germline assignment: CDR1 SGHNT and CDR2 YYREEE (reference sequence). Trimming pared 2 bases from V and 2 bases from J, leaving 14 bases between. The CDR3 runs to 15 residues. For the CDR3, the DNA is TGTGCCAGCAGCTTTACAGGCTTAGGGCCCTACGAGCAGTACTTC. Translation: CASSFTGLGPYEQYF.

The V and J genes are TRBV28 and TRBJ1-1, with TRBD1 identical over 7 bases. Germline V CDR1 and CDR2: MDHEN, SYDVKM. Losses at the gene ends were 6 bases for V and 4 bases for J; bases not matched to a gene: 8. The CDR3 covers 14 residues. The CDR3 DNA reads as TGTGCCAGCAGCCGAGGGGGCTCTGTCACTGAAGCTTTCTTT. Translating gives CASSRGGSVTEAFF.

V and J are TRBV7-9 and TRBJ2-1; 11 bases align to TRBD2. CDR1 SEHNR and CDR2 FQNEAQ come from the germline V gene (reference sequence). Germline trimming cut 5 bases from V and 0 bases from J; bases unmatched to any gene: 6. The CDR3 length is 17 residues. The CDR3 spells CASSPGSGRVSYNEQFF. CDR3 in DNA: TGTGCCAGCAGCCCTGGTAGCGGGAGGGTCTCCTACAATGAGCAGTTCTTC.

The DNA of the CDR3 is TGCAGCGTTGAGGCAAAGGCAGGTCAGCCCCAGCATTTT. This gives the protein CSVEAKAGQPQHF. The chain joins TRBV29-1 to TRBJ1-5; D is unclear. The CDR3 sequence is 13 residues long. The V gene's germline CDR1 is SQVTM and CDR2 ANQGSEA. V lost 3 bases and J lost 6, with 12 bases in between.